The 29 T cell receptor beta chains given below trace back to one sample, sequenced in a study of graft-versus-host responses after intestinal transplantation. This table comes from immunoSEQ multiplex PCR, and its TCRdb copy is limited to in-frame clones, with some not included. This table has about 100,000 clones, 90% to 95% appearing once. The antigens these receptors bind are not known. The sequencing used unstimulated CD4+ T cells sorted from spleen or lymph node cells, collected before transplant. All receptors come from a human donor who was the organ donor for an intestinal transplant.

The CDR3 nucleotides are TGTGCCAGCAGTGTTCCCGGGACAGGGAGGACTGGAAACACCATATATTTT. It encodes CASSVPGTGRTGNTIYF. The rearrangement links TRBV2 to TRBJ1-3, with 9 bases fitting TRBD1. The V segment lost 4 bases and the J segment 2 bases; nucleotides outside the gene matches: 9. This CDR3 is built from 17 residues. Germline lookup yields CDR1 SNHLY and CDR2 FYNNEI.

The count of this clone is one. For the CDR3, the DNA is TGCGCCAGCAGCTTGGCCTTTGCGGGGGGAGGGGATACGCAGTATTTT. Its protein is CASSLAFAGGGDTQYF. The rearrangement joins TRBV5-1 to TRBJ2-3; 8 nucleotides agree with TRBD2. Trimming at V came to 0 bases and at J to 6 bases, leaving 9 bases not matched to a gene. The CDR3 sequence is 16 residues long. Germline CDR1 reads SGHRS; CDR2 reads YFSETQ.

The rearrangement uses TRBV7-9 and TRBJ1-2; D is perhaps TRBD1 (6 bases). Trimming took off 6 bases at V and 2 bases at J, with 10 bases between the two ends. Germline loops: CDR1 SEHNR, CDR2 FQNEAQ (reference sequence). This CDR3 has 13 amino acids. The chain's CDR3 is CASSFGQNYGYTF. DNA for the CDR3: TGTGCCAGCAGTTTCGGACAGAACTATGGCTACACCTTC.

This clone was detected only a few times. The J gene is TRBJ2-4, the V gene TRBV7-9; 7 positions match TRBD1. The CDR3 contains 15 residues. Germline V lookup: CDR1 SEHNR, CDR2 FQNEAQ (reference sequence). V dropped 3 bases and J dropped 0; count of bases not matched to a gene: 2. The CDR3 DNA reads as TGTGCCAGCAGCTTGACAGGGATAGCCAAAAACATTCAGTACTTC. Protein: CASSLTGIAKNIQYF.

This sequence joins TRBV2 and TRBJ2-2; D possibly corresponds to TRBD2 (6 bases). CDR3 length: 15 residues. Trimming stripped 7 bases from V and 1 base from J, with 13 bases between. Germline-derived CDR1 and CDR2 are SNHLY and FYNNEI. CDR3 loop: CASNPGGVNTGELFF. The CDR3 DNA is TGTGCCAGCAATCCAGGCGGGGTGAACACCGGGGAGCTGTTTTTT.

This sequence joins TRBV5-4 and TRBJ2-3, with 7 nucleotides matching TRBD2. V shed 9 bases, J shed 2 bases, and the junction held 3 bases outside the gene matches. Looked up from germline, CDR1 is SGHNT and CDR2 is YYREEE (reference sequence). This CDR3 has 12 residues. CDR3 amino acids: CAIRGVTDTQYF. The CDR3 DNA is TGTGCCATCCGGGGGGTCACAGATACGCAGTATTTT.

The chain is built from TRBV4-3 and TRBJ1-6; the match to TRBD1 covers 8 bases. The CDR3 is made up of 16 amino acids. V shed 1 base, J shed 6 bases, and the junction held 5 bases outside the gene matches. Germline V CDR1 and CDR2: LGHNA, YSLEER. In DNA form, the CDR3 reads TGCGCCAGCAGCCAAGGTGCAGGGGGCCGTAATTCACCCCTCCACTTT. Its protein product is CASSQGAGGRNSPLHF.

This clone was counted only a few times. V gene TRBV4-3 combines with J gene TRBJ1-2; no definite D call. The CDR3 runs to 13 residues. CDR1 is LGHNA and CDR2 is YSLEER in the germline V gene. V lost 0 bases, J lost 9 bases, and 11 bases lay in between. The CDR3, as DNA: TGCGCCAGCAGCCAAGATATGGGAGCAAGCTACACCTTC. It codes for CASSQDMGASYTF.

V and J are TRBV19 and TRBJ2-7; 7 nucleotides agree with TRBD1. The CDR3 is made up of 13 amino acids. The V and J ends lost 6 bases and 2 bases, in that order; junction bases with no gene match: 4. CDR1 and CDR2 (germline): LNHDA, SQIVND (reference sequence). CDR3 in DNA: TGTGCCAGTAGGGACAGGAGGACCTACGAGCAGTACTTC. Protein: CASRDRRTYEQYF.

The DNA for the CDR3 is TGTGCCAGTACCCTACCAGGCCAGCCCCAGCATTTT. Amino acid sequence: CASTLPGQPQHF. The chain links TRBV19 to TRBJ1-5; D unresolved. Trimming took 7 bases from V and 7 from J, leaving 11 bases between them. The CDR3 is 12 amino acids. From germline, CDR1 is LNHDA and CDR2 SQIVND (reference sequence).

CDR3 sequence reads: CASSPDSPYGYTF. CDR3 DNA sequence: TGTGCCAGCAGCCCGGACAGCCCCTATGGCTACACCTTC. The chain recombines TRBV6-6 with TRBJ1-2; possible D gene TRBD1, 6 bases. V was cut by 6 bases and J by 4 bases, with 12 bases left in between. This CDR3 contains 13 residues. CDR1 and CDR2 from the germline V gene are MNHNY and SVGAGI (reference sequence).

The chain employs TRBV11-1 and TRBJ2-1; maybe TRBD2 (6 bases). V was cut by 5 bases and J by 0 bases, with 20 bases left in between. Looked up from germline, CDR1 is SGHAT and CDR2 is FQDESV (reference sequence). The CDR3 runs to 18 residues. CDR3 sequence reads: CASSLNWGSGGSYNEQFF. The CDR3 bases are TGTGCCAGCAGCCTAAATTGGGGGTCCGGGGGCTCCTACAATGAGCAGTTCTTC.

The V and J genes are TRBV7-2 and TRBJ1-5; 7 bases map to TRBD1. This CDR3 spans 13 amino acids. The V and J ends lost 5 bases and 5 bases, in that order; junction bases with no gene match: 3. Germline CDR1 and CDR2: SGHTA and FQGNSA. CDR3 sequence: CASSADRDQPQHF. The CDR3 nucleotides read TGTGCCAGCAGCGCCGACAGGGATCAGCCCCAGCATTTT.

The V and J genes are TRBV15 and TRBJ2-5; 7 bases are shared with TRBD1. With V trimmed by 3 bases and J by 5 bases, 9 bases remained unmatched. From germline, CDR1 is LNHNV and CDR2 YYDKDF (reference sequence). This CDR3 is built from 15 residues. Here the CDR3 reads CATSSTGVGAETQYF. The CDR3 nucleotides are TGTGCCACCAGCAGCACAGGGGTTGGGGCTGAGACCCAGTACTTC.

This chain joins TRBV10-1 and TRBJ2-7, with 9 bases aligning to TRBD1. The ends lost 6 bases at V and 2 bases at J; junction bases unmatched: 8. Germline V CDR1 and CDR2: WNHNN, SYGVQD (reference sequence). The CDR3 length is 15 residues. The CDR3 bases are TGCGCCAGCAGCGGGACAGGGAACTCCGCCTACGAGCAGTACTTC. It codes for CASSGTGNSAYEQYF.

The chain carries TRBV4-3 and TRBJ2-3, with D perhaps matching TRBD1 (6 bases). CDR1 LGHNA and CDR2 YSLEER come from the germline V gene. With 5 bases removed from V and 6 bases from J, the gap between germline ends came to 24 bases. This CDR3 contains 17 residues. DNA of the CDR3: TGCGCCAGCAGCTCAACCAGCGCCGGGACATCCGGCGATACGCAGTATTTT. This sequence encodes CASSSTSAGTSGDTQYF.

The genes are TRBV7-2 and TRBJ2-7, with 9 bases lining up with TRBD1. The V gene's germline CDR1 is SGHTA and CDR2 FQGNSA. The CDR3 length is 14 residues. With 4 bases clipped from V and 4 bases from J, the junction kept 5 bases outside the gene matches. For the CDR3, the DNA is TGTGCCAGCAGCTCCACAGGGGGCCCATACGAGCAGTACTTC. Its protein product is CASSSTGGPYEQYF.

V is TRBV5-1 and J is TRBJ2-1; D unclear. The V gene's germline CDR1 is SGHRS and CDR2 YFSETQ. V was cut by 2 bases and J by 0 bases, with 6 bases left in between. The CDR3 length is 14 residues. CDR3 sequence reads: CASSFLDSYNEQFF. The DNA for the CDR3 is TGCGCCAGCAGCTTTCTAGACTCCTACAATGAGCAGTTCTTC.

V usage is TRBV5-5 and J usage is TRBJ2-7; 11 bases are a match to TRBD2. V lost 5 bases and J lost 4; bases outside the gene matches: 11. The CDR3 spans 16 residues. The germline V gene encodes CDR1 SGHKS and CDR2 YYEKEE (reference sequence). CDR3 sequence reads: CASRTGTSGGRYEQYF. The CDR3 DNA reads TGTGCCAGCAGGACCGGGACTAGCGGTGGAAGGTACGAGCAGTACTTC.

The J gene is TRBJ2-7, the V gene TRBV9; TRBD2 agrees at 12 bases. Germline values: CDR1 SGDLS, CDR2 YYNGEE. The CDR3 sequence is 15 residues long. The trim removed 0 bases at V and 2 bases at J, leaving 0 bases unmatched. The CDR3 bases are TGTGCCAGCAGCGTAGCTAGCGGGGGGGCCTACGAGCAGTACTTC. Its translation is CASSVASGGAYEQYF.

The J gene is TRBJ1-2, the V gene TRBV4-1; no firm D call. Germline CDR1 reads MGHRA; CDR2 reads YSYEKL. The germline V and J ends were trimmed by 2 bases and 8 bases, with 12 bases remaining between them. This CDR3 contains 13 residues. The DNA for the CDR3 is TGCGCCAGCAGCCAATTGGGCCTCAACGGCTACACCTTC. Protein product: CASSQLGLNGYTF.

This clone occurred once. The identical CDR3 is also encoded by other nucleotide sequences in the sample. V and J are TRBV4-2 and TRBJ1-2; 10 bases are a match to TRBD1. From germline, CDR1 is LGHNA and CDR2 YNFKEQ. Trimming took 0 bases from V and 5 from J; bases not matched to a gene: 3. The CDR3 spans 15 residues. The CDR3 sequence: CASSQDGGQGYGYTF. CDR3 DNA sequence: TGTGCCAGCAGCCAAGACGGGGGACAGGGGTATGGCTACACCTTC.

This clone was recorded only once. The chain links TRBV19 to TRBJ2-1, with D tentatively TRBD1 (5 bases). The V end lost 6 bases, the J end lost 0 bases, and 9 bases lay between the germline ends. The CDR3 contains 14 residues. Germline-derived CDR1 and CDR2 are LNHDA and SQIVND (reference sequence). The CDR3 loop reads CASSRVSSYNEQFF. The DNA of the CDR3 is TGTGCCAGTAGCAGGGTCAGCTCCTACAATGAGCAGTTCTTC.

The genes are TRBV28 and TRBJ2-2; D may be TRBD1 (6 bases). The CDR3 runs 14 residues. Trimming took 6 bases from V and 6 from J, leaving 14 bases between them. Germline V gene sequence: CDR1 MDHEN, CDR2 SYDVKM. CDR3 bases: TGTGCCAGCAGGACCGGGACAATTCCCGGGGAGCTGTTTTTT. The encoded protein is CASRTGTIPGELFF.

This clone came up once. The chain carries TRBV4-2 and TRBJ2-2; a possible D gene is TRBD2 (5 bases). V shed 0 bases and J shed 2 bases, with 10 bases lying between them. The germline CDR1 and CDR2 sequences are LGHNA and YNFKEQ. The CDR3 length is 16 residues. The CDR3 DNA sequence: TGTGCCAGCAGCCAAGATTGGCTAGCTAACACCGGGGAGCTGTTTTTT. Its translation is CASSQDWLANTGELFF.

The chain links TRBV7-9 to TRBJ2-7, with D perhaps matching TRBD1 (6 bases). The V gene's germline CDR1 is SEHNR and CDR2 FQNEAQ (reference sequence). With 4 bases removed from V and 5 bases from J, the gap between germline ends came to 9 bases. The CDR3 has 12 amino acids. This CDR3 is CASSSQGNEQYF. The DNA for the CDR3 is TGTGCCAGCAGCTCACAGGGTAACGAGCAGTACTTC.

The chain links TRBV9 to TRBJ2-1, with no clear D. This CDR3 is built from 13 residues. Trimming left V 1 base short and J 7 bases short, with 9 bases between. Germline assignment: CDR1 SGDLS and CDR2 YYNGEE. In DNA form, the CDR3 reads TGTGCCAGCAGCGTATCTGTGAGTAATGAGCAGTTCTTC. Residues: CASSVSVSNEQFF.

This clone is a singleton in its sample. This chain connects TRBV4-1 to TRBJ1-6; a weak D match, TRBD1 (6 bases). Germline CDR1 MGHRA, CDR2 YSYEKL. V lost 3 bases to trimming and J lost 5 bases, with 8 bases between them. CDR3 length equals 14 residues. The CDR3 sequence is CASSHGQNNSPLHF. In DNA form, the CDR3 reads TGCGCCAGCAGCCATGGACAGAATAATTCACCCCTCCACTTT.

This chain links TRBV10-3 with TRBJ2-7; 7 bases agree with TRBD1. CDR3 size: 13 residues. Germline assignment: CDR1 ENHRY and CDR2 SYGVKD. Germline trimming cut 9 bases from V and 1 base from J; bases unmatched to any gene: 6. In nucleotides, the CDR3 is TGTGCCATGAGAGGGGGACAGTCCTACGAGCAGTACTTC. This gives the protein CAMRGGQSYEQYF.